A single sample is the source of the 15 T cell receptor beta chains below, sequenced in a study of shared clonotypes between healthy human individuals. TCRdb's copy holds only in-frame clones and misses some; the assay was immunoSEQ multiplex PCR. The table records approximately 1,500,000 clones, roughly 95% of them present only once. Input material: naive CD4+ T cells sorted from blood. Noted subset: CD45RA+ positively selected. These receptors came from a man aged 25-45 years in good health.

The V and J genes are TRBV5-1 and TRBJ2-1; D gene uncertain. The CDR3 length is 11 residues. Trimming took 1 base from V and 6 from J, leaving 2 bases between them. Germline CDR1 reads SGHRS; CDR2 reads YFSETQ. CDR3 DNA sequence: TGCGCCAGCAGCTTGTTCAATGAGCAGTTCTTC. This encodes CASSLFNEQFF.

This clone was observed once. In nucleotides, the CDR3 is TGCGCCAGCAGCCGAGGACTAGTGGACACCGGGGAGCTGTTTTTT. It yields the protein CASSRGLVDTGELFF. This chain joins TRBV5-1 and TRBJ2-2; 7 bases are shared with TRBD2. Germline lookup yields CDR1 SGHRS and CDR2 YFSETQ. This CDR3 is built from 15 residues. The V segment lost 4 bases and the J segment 3 bases; nucleotides outside the gene matches: 6.

V gene TRBV7-8 combines with J gene TRBJ2-5; 8 positions agree with TRBD1. Germline V gene sequence: CDR1 SGHVS, CDR2 FQNEAQ. This CDR3 is 17 amino acids long. Trimming at V came to 1 base and at J to 0 bases, leaving 7 bases not matched to a gene. CDR3 in DNA: TGTGCCAGCAGCTTAGGAGGGACAGGACCCAACCAAGAGACCCAGTACTTC. Protein sequence: CASSLGGTGPNQETQYF.

Note on this clone: Other nucleotide sequences from this sample produce the same CDR3. The chain couples TRBV7-6 to TRBJ2-1; 7 positions match TRBD2. The germline V gene encodes CDR1 SGHVS and CDR2 FNYEAQ. The CDR3 extends over 12 amino acids. V lost 5 bases and J lost 6; bases outside the gene matches: 1. The CDR3 spells CASSPGGNEQFF. CDR3 coding DNA: TGTGCCAGCAGCCCGGGGGGCAATGAGCAGTTCTTC.

The sample holds one count of this clone. The chain carries TRBV11-2 and TRBJ2-1; possible D gene TRBD1, 5 bases. Germline V gene sequence: CDR1 SGHAT, CDR2 FQNNGV. The CDR3 has 18 residues. Trimming pared 0 bases from V and 7 bases from J, leaving 22 bases between. CDR3 sequence (DNA): TGTGCCAGCAGCTTAGATCCCCCGCCACACCTAGGGGAAAATGAGCAGTTCTTC. Amino acids: CASSLDPPPHLGENEQFF.

The chain links TRBV11-1 to TRBJ2-3; D is perhaps TRBD1 or TRBD2 (6 bases each). V was pared by 5 bases and J by 3 bases, with 18 bases between. CDR3 size: 16 residues. Germline assignment: CDR1 SGHAT and CDR2 FQDESV (reference sequence). The CDR3 sequence is CASSGWGALVTDTQYF. The CDR3 region has the DNA TGTGCCAGCAGCGGTTGGGGGGCGTTGGTAACAGATACGCAGTATTTT.

This rearrangement joins TRBV29-1 to TRBJ2-3; D might be TRBD1 (6 bases). Per the germline V gene, CDR1 is SQVTM and CDR2 is ANQGSEA. This CDR3 region has 14 residues. Trimming stripped 6 bases from V and 5 bases from J, with 18 bases between. Written as DNA, the CDR3 is TGCAGCGTCAGAATAGGACAGTACGGAGATACGCAGTATTTT. It translates to CSVRIGQYGDTQYF.

The V call is TRBV7-9, the J call TRBJ2-6, with unresolved D. The V gene lost 1 base and the J gene lost 4 bases, with 5 bases spanning the gap. This CDR3 contains 14 residues. CDR1 is SEHNR and CDR2 is FQNEAQ in the germline V gene (reference sequence). DNA for the CDR3: TGTGCCAGCAGCTTAGGATCCGGGGCCAACGTCCTGACTTTC. Translated, it gives CASSLGSGANVLTF.

This chain connects TRBV6-5 to TRBJ2-7; TRBD1 aligns across 7 bases. The J segment lost 3 bases and the V segment lost 6 bases, leaving 8 bases of the junction unmatched. Germline CDR1 MNHEY, CDR2 SVGAGI. CDR3 size: 14 residues. The CDR3 sequence is CASSRTGLSYEQYF. CDR3 nucleotides: TGTGCCAGCAGCCGGACAGGACTTAGCTACGAGCAGTACTTC.

The chain is built from TRBV18 and TRBJ1-1; 8 bases match TRBD1. J was trimmed by 0 bases and V by 5 bases; bases with no gene match: 5. The germline gives CDR1 KGHSH, CDR2 LQKENI. The CDR3 is 15 amino acids. CDR3 sequence reads: CASSSRQGLNTEAFF. The CDR3 DNA sequence: TGTGCCAGCTCAAGCAGACAGGGGTTGAACACTGAAGCTTTCTTT. Looking up the rest from reference TRBV18 and TRBJ1-1 gives the full variable domain: NAGVMQNPRHLVRRRGQEARLRCSPMKGHSHVYWYRQLPEEGLKFMVYLQKENIIDESGMPKERFSAEFPKEGPSILRIQQVVRGDSAAYFCASSSRQGLNTEAFFGQGTRLTVV.

The chain joins TRBV30 to TRBJ1-2; D perhaps matches TRBD1 (5 bases). The V and J ends lost 2 bases and 5 bases respectively, with 12 bases between them. CDR1 is GTSNPN, CDR2 SVGIG, per germline (reference sequence). CDR3 size: 13 residues. The DNA for the CDR3 is TGTGCCTGGAGTTTTGGGACGGTATATGGCTACACCTTC. This encodes CAWSFGTVYGYTF.

The chain uses TRBV29-1 and TRBJ2-2, with 7 nucleotides matching TRBD1. V lost 5 bases to trimming and J lost 5 bases; unmatched junction nucleotides: 14. The CDR3 has 16 residues. CDR1 is SQVTM, CDR2 ANQGSEA, per germline. CDR3 protein: CSVNLGGARITGELFF. CDR3 nucleotide sequence: TGCAGCGTTAACTTAGGGGGCGCGAGAATAACCGGGGAGCTGTTTTTT.

The chain combines TRBV9 with TRBJ2-7; 10 bases are a match to TRBD2. In germline, CDR1 is SGDLS, CDR2 YYNGEE. After removal of 0 bases from V and 6 bases from J, the junction contained 3 bases not matched to a gene. The CDR3 is 14 residues long. The CDR3 DNA reads TGTGCCAGCAGCGTAGATTCTAGCGGGGGCGAGCAGTACTTC. The encoded protein is CASSVDSSGGEQYF.

V usage is TRBV7-3 and J usage is TRBJ2-1; 14 bases are a match to TRBD2. V shed 5 bases, J shed 7 bases, and the junction held 7 bases outside the gene matches. CDR1 and CDR2 (germline): SGHTA, FQGTGA. There are 16 residues in the CDR3. CDR3 sequence: CASSPQGLAGVNEQFF. The CDR3 DNA reads as TGTGCCAGCAGCCCTCAGGGACTAGCGGGAGTTAATGAGCAGTTCTTC.

Note on this clone: The sample has other DNA sequences that encode this CDR3 too. The chain carries TRBV4-3 and TRBJ1-2; D call uncertain. The CDR3 covers 15 residues. V lost 0 bases and J 2 bases, leaving 10 bases between the germline ends. Germline lookup yields CDR1 LGHNA and CDR2 YSLEER. The CDR3 DNA sequence: TGCGCCAGCAGCCAAGAAATTAGGATAAACTATGGCTACACCTTC. This sequence encodes CASSQEIRINYGYTF.